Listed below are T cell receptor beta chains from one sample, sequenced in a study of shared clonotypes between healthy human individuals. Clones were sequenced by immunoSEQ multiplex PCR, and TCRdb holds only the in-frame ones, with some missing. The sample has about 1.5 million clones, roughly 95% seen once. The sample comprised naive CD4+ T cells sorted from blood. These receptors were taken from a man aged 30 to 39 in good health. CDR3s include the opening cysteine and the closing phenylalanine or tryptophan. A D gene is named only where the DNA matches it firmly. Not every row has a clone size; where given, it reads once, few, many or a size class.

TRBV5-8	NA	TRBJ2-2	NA	TGTGCCAGCAGCCCCCGGGCCCCAACCGGGGAGCTGTTTTTT	CASSPRAPTGELFF
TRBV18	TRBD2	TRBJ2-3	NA	TGTGCCAGCTCTCGGACTAGCGGGGCCACAGATACGCAGTATTTT	CASSRTSGATDTQYF
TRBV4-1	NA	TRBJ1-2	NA	TGCGCCAGCAGCCAAGACGGTCCTACGGGCTACACCTTC	CASSQDGPTGYTF
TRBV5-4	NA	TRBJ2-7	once	TGTGCCAGCAGCTTGGGGCAGGGGTACTCCTACGAGCAGTACTTC	CASSLGQGYSYEQYF
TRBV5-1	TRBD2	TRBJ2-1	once	TGCGCCAGCAGCATCCCTCCGCTAGCGGGTGATTACAATGAGCAGTTCTTC	CASSIPPLAGDYNEQFF
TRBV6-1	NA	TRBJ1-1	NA	TGTGCCAGCAGTGGGCAGGTGAACACTGAAGCTTTCTTT	CASSGQVNTEAFF
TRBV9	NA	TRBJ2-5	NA	TGTGCCAGCAGCGTTTTCCCAGGGGAGACCCAGTACTTC	CASSVFPGETQYF
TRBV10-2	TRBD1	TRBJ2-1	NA	TGCGCCAGCAACCCCATGCCCCCCGGGACAGGGACCTACAATGAGCAGTTCTTC	CASNPMPPGTGTYNEQFF
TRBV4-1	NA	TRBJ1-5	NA	TGCGCCAGCAGCCAATTTACAGGGACTAGCAATCAGCCCCAGCATTTT	CASSQFTGTSNQPQHF
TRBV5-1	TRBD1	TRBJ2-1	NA	TGCGCCAGCAGCTCGGGACAGAGCTACAATGAGCAGTTCTTC	CASSSGQSYNEQFF
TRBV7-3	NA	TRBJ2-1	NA	TGTGCCAGCAGCCTTAGCAGTAGCTCCTACAATGAGCAGTTCTTC	CASSLSSSSYNEQFF
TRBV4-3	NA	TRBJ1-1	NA	TGCGCCAGCAGCCAAGACAACTTAGGACGGTCCACTGAAGCTTTCTTT	CASSQDNLGRSTEAFF
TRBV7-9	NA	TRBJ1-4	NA	TGTGCCAGCAGCTTAGGACGACAGTTCGCGGGAGAAAAACTGTTTTTT	CASSLGRQFAGEKLFF
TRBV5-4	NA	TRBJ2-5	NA	TGTGCCAGCAGCCTTTGGGCGGACGCCCGGAATCAAGAGACCCAGTACTTC	CASSLWADARNQETQYF
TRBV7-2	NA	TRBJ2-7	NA	TGTGCCAGCAGCTTAATCGGGGCGAACGAGCAGTACTTC	CASSLIGANEQYF
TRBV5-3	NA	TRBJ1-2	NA	TGTGCCAGAAGTTTCTCCAGTTGGGCCCTGCACTATGGCTACACCTTC	CARSFSSWALHYGYTF
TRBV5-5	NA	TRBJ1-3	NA	TGTGCCAGCAGCCTCCTTTACTCTGGAAACACCATATATTTT	CASSLLYSGNTIYF